The rows below give T cell receptor beta chains drawn from one sample of a study of blood T cell repertoires in COVID-19. Sequencing was performed with immunoSEQ multiplex PCR; in TCRdb, only in-frame clones are kept and a portion is missing. The repertoire includes 250,000 or so clones, 80% to 90% of them detected once, and 2.6% sits in the top ten. The sequenced material came from PBMCs or T cells enriched from blood (not recorded which). The receptors were gathered from a woman in her twenties or thirties with acute COVID-19. Each CDR3 is given with its conserved first and last residue. The D gene is left open where the match is weak. Clone size appears in some rows only: once, few, many, or a class for an expanded clone.

v_gene	abundance	d_gene	j_gene	len	CDR3aa	CDR3nt
TRBV18	.	.	TRBJ1-4	14	CASSPATDNEKLFF	TGTGCCAGCTCACCGGCGACAGATAATGAAAAACTGTTTTTT
TRBV6-4	.	TRBD2	TRBJ2-2	14	CASSDLGGSGELFF	TGTGCCAGCAGTGATCTGGGGGGGTCCGGGGAGCTGTTTTTT
TRBV4-1	.	.	TRBJ1-1	15	CASRGSQDLNTEAFF	TGCGCCAGCCGGGGGAGTCAGGACCTGAACACTGAAGCTTTCTTT
TRBV7-2	.	.	TRBJ1-1	12	CASSSRVSEAFF	TGTGCCAGCAGCTCCAGGGTGTCTGAAGCTTTCTTT
TRBV30	.	TRBD1	TRBJ2-7	11	CAWGTVYEQYF	TGTGCCTGGGGGACAGTCTACGAGCAGTACTTC
TRBV6-5	.	.	TRBJ1-5	14	CASSYSISGQPQHF	TGTGCCAGCAGTTACTCGATCTCGGGTCAGCCCCAGCATTTT
TRBV7-9	few	.	TRBJ1-5	16	CASSLAGRVGNQPQHF	TGTGCCAGCAGCTTAGCCGGGCGGGTAGGAAATCAGCCCCAGCATTTT
TRBV5-5	once	.	TRBJ1-2	14	CASSPGSGSYGYTF	TGTGCCAGCAGCCCCGGCTCGGGGAGCTATGGCTACACCTTC
TRBV29-1	.	.	TRBJ1-4	14	CSVGEPATNEKLFF	TGCAGCGTTGGGGAGCCCGCAACTAATGAAAAACTGTTTTTT
TRBV7-2	.	.	TRBJ1-2	13	CASSLALDYGYTF	TGTGCCAGCAGCTTAGCTCTCGACTATGGCTACACCTTC
TRBV7-8	.	.	TRBJ2-2	13	CASSLGLAGELFF	TGTGCCAGCAGCTTAGGCTTAGCTGGGGAGCTGTTTTTT
TRBV19	.	.	TRBJ1-1	14	CAIGAKTDSGEAFF	TGTGCCATAGGGGCGAAGACAGATAGTGGAGAAGCTTTCTTT
TRBV4-1	.	.	TRBJ2-1	16	CASSQDSKGRGNEQFF	TGCGCCAGCAGCCAAGATTCCAAGGGCCGGGGGAATGAGCAGTTCTTC
TRBV5-1	.	.	TRBJ2-7	13	CASSLTAQGEQYF	TGCGCCAGCAGCTTGACTGCACAGGGTGAGCAGTACTTC
TRBV2	.	.	TRBJ2-7	12	CASSGFGSEQYF	TGTGCCAGCAGTGGATTCGGGAGCGAGCAGTACTTC
TRBV6-1	.	TRBD1	TRBJ1-5	18	CASSEDGRRQGGYQPQHF	TGTGCCAGCAGTGAAGACGGACGGCGTCAGGGGGGTTACCAGCCCCAGCATTTT
TRBV29-1	.	TRBD1	TRBJ1-2	12	CSEGAPNYGYTF	TGCAGCGAGGGGGCCCCCAACTATGGCTACACCTTC
TRBV5-4	.	.	TRBJ2-7	15	CASSPGHTSTYEQYF	TGTGCCAGCAGCCCCGGACATACGTCTACCTACGAGCAGTACTTC
TRBV7-2	.	.	TRBJ2-1	13	CASSLVSSGEQFF	TGTGCCAGCAGCTTAGTATCCAGCGGTGAGCAGTTCTTC
TRBV5-1	few	TRBD1	TRBJ1-2	14	CASSWGQSNYGYTF	TGCGCCAGCAGCTGGGGACAGTCGAATTATGGCTACACCTTC
TRBV6-2/TRBV6-3	.	.	TRBJ1-2	15	CASSSTGFRSYGYTF	TGTGCCAGCAGTTCTACAGGGTTTAGAAGCTATGGCTACACCTTC
TRBV6-5	few	.	TRBJ1-1	16	CASSYSPLRANTEAFF	TGTGCCAGCAGTTACTCTCCTCTGAGGGCAAACACTGAAGCTTTCTTT
TRBV7-9	.	.	TRBJ1-2	14	CASSSPGGGYGYTF	TGTGCCAGCAGCTCCCCTGGGGGGGGCTATGGCTACACCTTC
TRBV7-2	once	TRBD1	TRBJ1-1	15	CASSLGGQGNTEAFF	TGTGCCAGCAGCTTAGGAGGACAGGGAAACACTGAAGCTTTCTTT
TRBV9	.	TRBD1	TRBJ1-1	15	CASSVGGQGDTEAFF	TGTGCCAGCAGCGTAGGAGGGCAGGGGGACACTGAAGCTTTCTTT
TRBV30	few	TRBD1	TRBJ1-2	15	CAWTTFQTGVDGYTF	TGTGCCTGGACAACTTTCCAGACAGGGGTAGATGGCTACACCTTC
TRBV19	.	.	TRBJ1-2	14	CASQALHWDYGYTF	TGTGCCAGTCAGGCACTCCACTGGGACTATGGCTACACCTTC
TRBV28	.	.	TRBJ2-2	15	CASRPGLIVPGELFF	TGTGCCAGCAGACCCGGACTCATCGTCCCCGGGGAGCTGTTTTTT
TRBV7-2	few	.	TRBJ1-5	15	CASSPQTVTNQPQHF	TGTGCCAGCAGCCCCCAGACAGTAACCAATCAGCCCCAGCATTTT
TRBV7-9	.	.	TRBJ1-2	10	CASSLRVYTF	TGTGCCAGCAGCTTGCGTGTCTACACCTTC
TRBV5-1	.	TRBD2	TRBJ2-3	18	CASSLGTSGGDLTDTQYF	TGCGCCAGCAGCTTGGGTACTAGCGGGGGGGACCTGACAGATACGCAGTATTTT
TRBV3-1/TRBV3-2	once	.	TRBJ2-7	18	CASSQDLAGSGLLYEQYF	TGTGCCAGCAGCCAAGATCTAGCAGGGTCGGGACTCTTATACGAGCAGTACTTC
TRBV19	.	.	TRBJ2-7	15	CASTLRGSGNYEQYF	TGTGCCAGTACCCTCCGGGGTAGCGGTAACTACGAGCAGTACTTC
TRBV2	.	TRBD1	TRBJ2-4	15	CASRFTGTGKNIQYF	TGTGCCAGCAGGTTCACCGGGACAGGGAAAAACATTCAGTACTTC
TRBV3-1/TRBV3-2	.	TRBD2	TRBJ2-7	14	CASSQDSSGYEQYF	TGTGCCAGCAGCCAAGATTCTAGCGGTTACGAGCAGTACTTC
TRBV5-6	.	TRBD1	TRBJ2-7	14	CASSLGGQTYEQYF	TGTGCCAGCAGCTTGGGGGGACAGACCTACGAGCAGTACTTC
TRBV6-5	.	.	TRBJ1-3	14	CASSRDREGNTIYF	TGTGCCAGCAGCCGCGACAGAGAAGGAAACACCATATATTTT
TRBV19	.	TRBD1	TRBJ1-2	15	CASSMGQGGGYGYTF	TGTGCCAGTAGTATGGGACAGGGAGGGGGCTATGGCTACACCTTC
TRBV5-4	.	.	TRBJ2-5	13	CASSLWGGETQYF	TGTGCCAGCAGCTTATGGGGAGGAGAGACCCAGTACTTC
TRBV28	.	.	TRBJ2-7	13	CASSSRDINEQYF	TGTGCCAGCAGTAGCCGGGACATCAACGAGCAGTACTTC
TRBV11-2	.	TRBD2	TRBJ2-5	16	CASSFLAGGSQETQYF	TGTGCCAGCAGCTTTCTGGCGGGGGGGAGCCAAGAGACCCAGTACTTC
TRBV6-4	.	TRBD2	TRBJ2-2	16	CASSGGRAGNTGELFF	TGTGCCAGCAGTGGAGGGAGGGCCGGGAACACCGGGGAGCTGTTTTTT
TRBV7-2	.	TRBD2	TRBJ2-5	14	CASSFNRGGETQYF	TGTGCCAGCAGCTTCAATCGGGGGGGGGAGACCCAGTACTTC
TRBV19	.	.	TRBJ2-1	14	CASSMGGRLDEQFF	TGTGCCAGTAGTATGGGCGGGCGCCTGGATGAGCAGTTCTTC
TRBV3-1/TRBV3-2	few	TRBD2	TRBJ2-7	14	CASSQRRGVSEQYF	TGTGCCAGCAGCCAGAGGCGGGGGGTTTCCGAGCAGTACTTC
TRBV29-1	few	.	TRBJ1-1	14	CSVEVEAANTEAFF	TGCAGCGTTGAAGTGGAGGCGGCGAACACTGAAGCTTTCTTT
TRBV19	.	.	TRBJ1-6	14	CASSTSSYNSPLHF	TGTGCCAGTAGTACGAGCTCCTATAATTCACCCCTCCACTTT
TRBV6-5	once	.	TRBJ1-2	15	CASTNTGEPNYGYTF	TGTGCCAGCACCAACACGGGGGAGCCTAACTATGGCTACACCTTC
TRBV11-2	.	.	TRBJ1-1	14	CASSLMAGATEAFF	TGTGCCAGCAGCTTAATGGCGGGAGCGACAGAAGCTTTCTTT
TRBV30	.	TRBD1	TRBJ1-2	14	CAWSVPGQSYGYTF	TGTGCCTGGAGTGTACCGGGACAGTCCTATGGCTACACCTTC
TRBV6-2/TRBV6-3	.	TRBD1	TRBJ1-1	15	CASSKNAGTVISAFF	TGTGCCAGCAGTAAAAACGCCGGGACAGTTATTTCAGCTTTCTTT
TRBV19	.	.	TRBJ1-1	14	CASHPGEGSTEAFF	TGTGCCTCCCACCCGGGGGAGGGAAGCACTGAAGCTTTCTTT